A selection of T cell receptor beta chains follows, all from one sample in a study of T cell responses to AZD1222 COVID-19 vaccine. TCRdb's copy holds only in-frame clones and misses some; the assay was immunoSEQ multiplex PCR. The table includes 85,000 to 130,000 clones, about nine tenths detected once. The sequences come from peripheral blood, collected on day 0 of AZD1222 vaccination. The receptor source for this set is an adult in good health. The CDR3 runs from the conserved cysteine through the conserved F or W. Each record gives: J gene, D gene, V gene, clone size, CDR3 DNA, CDR3 protein. The D gene is left open where the match is weak. Some rows have no size entry. The others give once, few or many, or a class for an expanded clone.

J: TRBJ1-3
D: TRBD1
V: TRBV28
size: -
DNA: TGTGCCAGCAGTTCGGGACAGGGTGTGGACACCATATATTTT
CDR3: CASSSGQGVDTIYF

J: TRBJ1-1
D: -
V: TRBV6-5
size: once
DNA: TGTGCCAGCAGTTACCGGTTAGAAGCTTTCTTT
CDR3: CASSYRLEAFF

J: TRBJ1-5
D: -
V: TRBV5-1
size: -
DNA: TGCGCCAGCAGCTTGGGGACAGCTAAGGGTCAGCCCCAGCATTTT
CDR3: CASSLGTAKGQPQHF

J: TRBJ2-5
D: TRBD1
V: TRBV5-5
size: -
DNA: TGTGCCAGCAGCTTAGCGACAGGGCAAGAGACCCAGTACTTC
CDR3: CASSLATGQETQYF

J: TRBJ1-1
D: TRBD1
V: TRBV3-1/TRBV3-2
size: -
DNA: TGTGCCAGCAGCAACACAGGGGTTACTGAAGCTTTCTTT
CDR3: CASSNTGVTEAFF

J: TRBJ1-5
D: -
V: TRBV28
size: -
DNA: TGTGCCAGCAGTCCCTCGAGTCCCTCCAATCAGCCCCAGCATTTT
CDR3: CASSPSSPSNQPQHF

J: TRBJ1-1
D: -
V: TRBV7-2
size: once
DNA: TGTGCCAGCAGCCAAAGGTCCCGCGGGGAAGCTTTCTTT
CDR3: CASSQRSRGEAFF

J: TRBJ1-3
D: TRBD1
V: TRBV18
size: once
DNA: TGTGCCAGCTCACTGACCAGGGGGGCGGACACCATATATTTT
CDR3: CASSLTRGADTIYF

J: TRBJ1-6
D: -
V: TRBV10-1
size: few
DNA: TGCGCCAGCCGGTCGAGGGGCGATTCACCCCTCCACTTT
CDR3: CASRSRGDSPLHF

J: TRBJ2-1
D: -
V: TRBV6-4
size: -
DNA: TGTGCCAGCAGTGACGGGGGCGGGAGTTACCGTGAGCAGTTCTTC
CDR3: CASSDGGGSYREQFF

J: TRBJ2-7
D: -
V: TRBV18
size: -
DNA: TGTGCCAGCTCACCATCGGAGGACGAGCAGTACTTC
CDR3: CASSPSEDEQYF

J: TRBJ2-7
D: TRBD1
V: TRBV29-1
size: -
DNA: TGCAGCGTTGAAGATCGGGACAGGGTTTCCTACGAGCAGTACTTC
CDR3: CSVEDRDRVSYEQYF

J: TRBJ2-3
D: -
V: TRBV23-1
size: once
DNA: TGCGCCAGCAGTCGGTCAGGGGCAGATACGCAGTATTTT
CDR3: CASSRSGADTQYF

J: TRBJ1-1
D: TRBD1
V: TRBV28
size: few
DNA: TGTGCCAGCAGCACCTACAGGGGGACTGAAGCTTTCTTT
CDR3: CASSTYRGTEAFF

J: TRBJ2-1
D: -
V: TRBV5-6
size: -
DNA: TGTGCCAGCAGCTGGAGGCAGGGAAGCAATGAGCAGTTCTTC
CDR3: CASSWRQGSNEQFF

J: TRBJ1-2
D: -
V: TRBV7-3
size: -
DNA: TGTGCCAGCAGTTCCTTCGTCCGTGCTGCGGACTATGGCTACACCTTC
CDR3: CASSSFVRAADYGYTF

J: TRBJ2-7
D: TRBD2
V: TRBV9
size: -
DNA: TGTGCCAGCAGCTCCGGGACTAGCGCAATCAACTCCTACGAGCAGTACTTC
CDR3: CASSSGTSAINSYEQYF

J: TRBJ2-7
D: -
V: TRBV28
size: -
DNA: TGTGCCAGCAACTCCCGGGGGCGTTCCAACGAGCAGTACTTC
CDR3: CASNSRGRSNEQYF

J: TRBJ1-3
D: TRBD1
V: TRBV13
size: -
DNA: TGTGCCAGCAGCCACAGGGGAACTGGAAACACCATATATTTT
CDR3: CASSHRGTGNTIYF

J: TRBJ1-1
D: TRBD1
V: TRBV30
size: -
DNA: TGTGCCTGGAGCAGGGGGCCCGCTCGGGCCACTGAAGCTTTCTTT
CDR3: CAWSRGPARATEAFF

J: TRBJ2-3
D: -
V: TRBV5-4
size: -
DNA: TGTGCCAGCAGCTTCTTCCTGGATACGCAGTATTTT
CDR3: CASSFFLDTQYF

J: TRBJ2-7
D: TRBD1
V: TRBV11-1
size: -
DNA: TGTGCCAGCAGCTTAGGCCCCACAGGGGCCTCCTACGAGCAGTACTTC
CDR3: CASSLGPTGASYEQYF

J: TRBJ2-1
D: TRBD1
V: TRBV27
size: -
DNA: TGTGCCAGCAGCTCCAACCTGTTACAGGGGGATGAGCAGTTCTTC
CDR3: CASSSNLLQGDEQFF

J: TRBJ2-1
D: TRBD2
V: TRBV10-3
size: -
DNA: TGTGCCATCAGTGAGTCGTTTAGCGGGAACCAGCAGTTCTTC
CDR3: CAISESFSGNQQFF

J: TRBJ2-3
D: TRBD1
V: TRBV4-1
size: -
DNA: TGCGCCAGCAGCCGGACAGGGGGCCTGACAGATACGCAGTATTTT
CDR3: CASSRTGGLTDTQYF

J: TRBJ1-2
D: -
V: TRBV5-4
size: -
DNA: TGTGCCAGCAGCTCCGACGGGTATGGCTACACCTTC
CDR3: CASSSDGYGYTF

J: TRBJ2-3
D: -
V: TRBV9
size: -
DNA: TGTGCCAGCAGCGTAGTTGGGGTGGGCACAGATACGCAGTATTTT
CDR3: CASSVVGVGTDTQYF

J: TRBJ1-5
D: -
V: TRBV7-2
size: -
DNA: TGTGCCAGCAGCTTAGTAGGAGGAGGAGATAATCAGCCCCAGCATTTT
CDR3: CASSLVGGGDNQPQHF

J: TRBJ2-7
D: TRBD1
V: TRBV9
size: -
DNA: TGTGCCAGCAGCCAGGGGGCTAGCTCGACCTACGAGCAGTACTTC
CDR3: CASSQGASSTYEQYF

J: TRBJ2-7
D: -
V: TRBV5-1
size: -
DNA: TGCGCCAGCAGCTCCGACGGAGGGCTTCCCGAGCAGTACTTC
CDR3: CASSSDGGLPEQYF

J: TRBJ1-1
D: -
V: TRBV14
size: few
DNA: TGTGCCAGCAGCCAAGATCGGCGGTGGGAAGCTTTCTTT
CDR3: CASSQDRRWEAFF

J: TRBJ2-3
D: TRBD2
V: TRBV5-1
size: once
DNA: TGCGCCAGCAGTCAGACTAGCGGGAGCAGGAATACGCAGTATTTT
CDR3: CASSQTSGSRNTQYF

J: TRBJ2-1
D: -
V: TRBV5-8
size: -
DNA: TGTGCCAGCAGCAGCGGGCGGTACAATGAGCAGTTCTTC
CDR3: CASSSGRYNEQFF

J: TRBJ2-2
D: -
V: TRBV7-2
size: once
DNA: TGTGCCAGCAGTTCGAAAATATTTGTCGGGAACACCGGGGAGCTGTTTTTT
CDR3: CASSSKIFVGNTGELFF

J: TRBJ2-3
D: TRBD1
V: TRBV9
size: -
DNA: TGTGCCAGCAGCGTAGGACAGGGAAGCACAGATACGCAGTATTTT
CDR3: CASSVGQGSTDTQYF

J: TRBJ2-7
D: TRBD1
V: TRBV27
size: once
DNA: TGTGCCAGCAGTGAAGCTAAGACAGGGGAGTACTTC
CDR3: CASSEAKTGEYF

J: TRBJ2-5
D: TRBD1
V: TRBV15
size: -
DNA: TGTGCCACCAGCCCCGGACAGGAGAAGACCCAGTACTTC
CDR3: CATSPGQEKTQYF

J: TRBJ2-7
D: -
V: TRBV3-1/TRBV3-2
size: -
DNA: TGTGCCAGCAGCTTCCGACAGCTATACGAGCAGTACTTC
CDR3: CASSFRQLYEQYF

J: TRBJ2-1
D: TRBD2
V: TRBV7-9
size: -
DNA: TGTGCCAGCACCTCCGGAACTAGCGGGAGGGCCGTCTACAATGAGCAGTTCTTC
CDR3: CASTSGTSGRAVYNEQFF

J: TRBJ2-7
D: -
V: TRBV19
size: -
DNA: TGTGCCAGTAGCCGAACGGGGATCCTATCCTACGAGCAGTACTTC
CDR3: CASSRTGILSYEQYF

J: TRBJ1-1
D: -
V: TRBV7-8
size: -
DNA: TGTGCCAGCAGCTTACGGGGAGCAGGGGCGATGAACACTGAAGCTTTCTTT
CDR3: CASSLRGAGAMNTEAFF

J: TRBJ1-1
D: -
V: TRBV19
size: -
DNA: TGTGCCAGTAGTCTAGACAGGAGGAGAACTGAAGCTTTCTTT
CDR3: CASSLDRRRTEAFF

J: TRBJ2-1
D: TRBD2
V: TRBV6-2/TRBV6-3
size: -
DNA: TGTGCCAGCAGTCCCCGGGCGGGAGGGGACAATGAGCAGTTCTTC
CDR3: CASSPRAGGDNEQFF

J: TRBJ1-1
D: -
V: TRBV5-1
size: once
DNA: TGCGCCAGCAGCTTAGCCCTTACAGGGTTCGAGACTGAAGCTTTCTTT
CDR3: CASSLALTGFETEAFF

J: TRBJ2-1
D: TRBD2
V: TRBV7-2
size: -
DNA: TGTGCCAGCAGCTTACATCCGGGACTAAACCACTACAATGAGCAGTTCTTC
CDR3: CASSLHPGLNHYNEQFF

J: TRBJ1-5
D: -
V: TRBV27
size: -
DNA: TGTGCCAGCAGTTCGGGCCATAGCAATCAGCCCCAGCATTTT
CDR3: CASSSGHSNQPQHF

J: TRBJ2-2
D: TRBD2
V: TRBV24-1
size: -
DNA: TGTGCCACCAGTGACCGTGGGACTAGCCCCGGGGAGCTGTTTTTT
CDR3: CATSDRGTSPGELFF

J: TRBJ1-2
D: -
V: TRBV6-2/TRBV6-3
size: -
DNA: TGTGCCAGCAGTCAGAGTTATGGCTACACCTTC
CDR3: CASSQSYGYTF

J: TRBJ1-1
D: -
V: TRBV2
size: -
DNA: TGTGCCAGCAGTGAACGGCCCTCTCTGGCTTTCTTT
CDR3: CASSERPSLAFF

J: TRBJ2-7
D: TRBD1
V: TRBV3-1/TRBV3-2
size: once
DNA: TGTGCCAGCAGCCAAGGACAGGGGACCGAGCAGTACTTC
CDR3: CASSQGQGTEQYF

J: TRBJ2-1
D: TRBD2
V: TRBV7-3
size: once
DNA: TGTGCCAGCAGCTTATCCCCAGCGGGAGGGAGAAATGAGCAGTTCTTC
CDR3: CASSLSPAGGRNEQFF

J: TRBJ2-2
D: TRBD2
V: TRBV28
size: -
DNA: TGTGCCAGCAGTTCCACTAGCGGAGCGGGCACCGGGGAGCTGTTTTTT
CDR3: CASSSTSGAGTGELFF

J: TRBJ1-2
D: TRBD1
V: TRBV19
size: once
DNA: TGTGCCAGTAGTAGCGGACAGGGCTATGGCTACACCTTC
CDR3: CASSSGQGYGYTF

J: TRBJ2-1
D: TRBD2
V: TRBV12-3/TRBV12-4
size: -
DNA: TGTGCCACCAATAGCGGGAGGGGAGGTGAGCAGTTCTTC
CDR3: CATNSGRGGEQFF

J: TRBJ2-1
D: -
V: TRBV21-1
size: -
DNA: TGTGCCAGCAGCAAAGTTGGCAGGAGCTCCTACAATGAGCAGTTCTTC
CDR3: CASSKVGRSSYNEQFF

J: TRBJ1-1
D: TRBD1
V: TRBV5-5
size: -
DNA: TGTGCCAGCAGCTTGGACAGGGGCGTCGGGTCGGGCACTGAAGCTTTCTTT
CDR3: CASSLDRGVGSGTEAFF

J: TRBJ1-6
D: -
V: TRBV20-1
size: -
DNA: TGCAGTGCTAGTAGAGGCGCGGGATCACCCCTCCACTTT
CDR3: CSASRGAGSPLHF

J: TRBJ2-5
D: -
V: TRBV7-2
size: -
DNA: TGTGCCAGCGGAGAGACCCAGTACTTC
CDR3: CASGETQYF